The 20 T cell receptor beta chains presented below share a single source sample, sequenced in a study of CD8 T cells in ankylosing spondylitis. Broader study findings: There was a TCR beta motif, made of several highly homologous variants, that appeared characteristic of ankylosing spondylitis blood.

Their cognate antigens are unknown. TCRdb analysed the 5' RACE reads with MiXCR anew, one entry per CDR3 protein. The sample yields around 890,000 distinct CDR3 sequences, approximately 10% seen once. Material for sequencing was blood, either unsorted or a sorted T cell fraction (not recorded which). The receptors were sampled from a male donor with ankylosing spondylitis.

In this sample, this clonotype turned up a few times. The chain is built from TRBV29-1 and TRBJ2-5; no clear D. Germline V gene lookup returns CDR1 SQVTM and CDR2 ANQGSEA. CDR3 size: 12 residues. DNA of the CDR3: TGCAGTGAAAGCCAGTACCAAGAGACCCAGTACTTC. This sequence encodes CSESQYQETQYF.

This clonotype came up many times. The chain joins TRBV29-1 to TRBJ2-3; D possibly corresponds to TRBD1 (6 bases). There are 15 residues in the CDR3. Germline V gives CDR1 SQVTM, CDR2 ANQGSEA. V lost 3 bases to trimming and J lost 4 bases, with 17 bases between them. In DNA form, the CDR3 reads TGCAGCGTTGAGTCCCGGTCCAGGGGTCCAGATACGCAGTATTTT. Amino acids: CSVESRSRGPDTQYF.

V is TRBV7-2 and J is TRBJ1-3; D not resolved. The CDR3 consists of 13 residues. Looked up from germline, CDR1 is SGHTA and CDR2 is FQGNSA. Trimming removed 7 bases from V and 6 bases from J, with 13 bases in between. This CDR3 is CASTRSRENTIYF. CDR3 bases: TGTGCCAGCACCCGGTCCCGTGAAAACACCATATATTTT. The entire variable domain, with the rest obtained from reference TRBV7-2 and TRBJ1-3, is as follows: GAGVSQSPSNKVTEKGKDVELRCDPISGHTALYWYRQSLGQGLEFLIYFQGNSAPDKSGLPSDRFSAERTGGSVSTLTIQRTQQEDSAVYLCASTRSRENTIYFGEGSWLTVV.

V and J are TRBV20-1 and TRBJ1-6; maybe TRBD1 (6 bases). The CDR3 runs to 13 residues. Germline assignment: CDR1 DFQATT and CDR2 SNEGSKA (reference sequence). V was pared by 5 bases and J by 9 bases, with 14 bases between. The CDR3 loop is CSALSGHSSPLHF. CDR3 nucleotides: TGCAGTGCTCTATCGGGACACAGTTCACCCCTCCACTTT.

The chain carries TRBV28 and TRBJ2-5, with TRBD1 matching over 9 bases. The CDR3 sequence is 14 residues long. The V gene end was trimmed by 0 bases and the J gene end by 5 bases; junction bases not matched to a gene: 1. Germline V gene lookup returns CDR1 MDHEN and CDR2 SYDVKM. The CDR3 reads CASSLWGTGETQYF. The CDR3 DNA is TGTGCCAGCAGTTTATGGGGGACAGGGGAGACCCAGTACTTC.

The genes are TRBV20-1 and TRBJ2-3, with D maybe TRBD2 (6 bases). Trimming left V 0 bases short and J 0 bases short, with 16 bases between. Germline assignment: CDR1 DFQATT and CDR2 SNEGSKA (reference sequence). The CDR3 contains 17 residues. CDR3 DNA sequence: TGCAGTGCTAGAGATCCGAGCGGCGGGACTAGCACAGATACGCAGTATTTT. This gives the protein CSARDPSGGTSTDTQYF.

Comments on this clonotype: A much larger clone differs from this one at a single base, so this may be a read error. The chain carries TRBV6-2 or TRBV6-3 and TRBJ1-5; D unresolved. CDR3 length: 12 amino acids. The V and J ends lost 8 bases and 0 bases respectively, with 5 bases between them. Germline values: CDR1 MNHEY, CDR2 SVGEGT. CDR3 in amino acids: CASGYSNQPQHF. The DNA for the CDR3 is TGTGCCAGCGGCTATAGCAATCAGCCCCAGCATTTT.

This clonotype showed up just a few times. J is TRBJ2-3 and V is TRBV28; D is ambiguous. This CDR3 spans 13 amino acids. V shed 2 bases and J shed 5 bases, with 8 bases lying between them. CDR1 is MDHEN and CDR2 is SYDVKM in the germline V gene. The CDR3 DNA reads as TGTGCCAGCAGTTTACCGGTGAGAGATACGCAGTATTTT. Translated: CASSLPVRDTQYF.

The chain recombines TRBV7-6 with TRBJ2-5; 9 nucleotides line up with TRBD1. Germline values: CDR1 SGHVS, CDR2 FNYEAQ. This CDR3 has 15 amino acids. The trim removed 5 bases at V and 5 bases at J, leaving 9 bases unmatched. The CDR3 bases are TGTGCCAGCAGCGCAGGGACAGGGTCATGGGAGACCCAGTACTTC. It encodes CASSAGTGSWETQYF.

The chain employs TRBV19 and TRBJ2-2, with a possible D match to TRBD2 (5 bases). CDR1 and CDR2 from the germline V gene are LNHDA and SQIVND (reference sequence). CDR3 length equals 15 residues. V dropped 6 bases and J dropped 4 bases, with 15 bases sitting between them. The CDR3 bases are TGTGCCAGTAGACCGGGAATTTGGGCCACCGGGGAGCTGTTTTTT. It yields the protein CASRPGIWATGELFF.

This clonotype came up many times. The chain carries TRBV20-1 and TRBJ1-1, with D perhaps TRBD1 (5 bases). Germline V gene lookup returns CDR1 DFQATT and CDR2 SNEGSKA (reference sequence). There are 11 residues in the CDR3. The CDR3 DNA follows: TGCGGGACTAGACGAAGCACTGAAGCTTTCTTT. It specifies CGTRRSTEAFF.

J is TRBJ1-6 and V is TRBV6-5; D not certain. Looked up from germline, CDR1 is MNHEY and CDR2 is SVGAGI. Trimming stripped 6 bases from V and 6 bases from J, with 12 bases between. The CDR3 contains 14 residues. The chain's CDR3 is CASSYPIVNSPLHF. CDR3 bases: TGTGCCAGCAGCTACCCGATAGTTAATTCACCCCTCCACTTT.

Only a few counts were recorded for this clonotype. V usage is TRBV20-1 and J usage is TRBJ2-1, with D perhaps given as TRBD1 or TRBD2 (7 bases each). The ends were cut back, 3 bases at V and 8 bases at J, with 17 bases in the middle. The CDR3 loop spans 14 amino acids. Germline V gene lookup returns CDR1 DFQATT and CDR2 SNEGSKA (reference sequence). CDR3 loop: CSASLGQRGDEQFF. CDR3 coding DNA: TGCAGTGCTAGTTTGGGACAGCGGGGCGATGAGCAGTTCTTC.

The chain combines TRBV6-1 with TRBJ1-2; the D gene is possibly TRBD1 (6 bases). Germline lookup yields CDR1 MNHNS and CDR2 SASEGT. V lost 6 bases, J lost 1 base, and 12 bases lay in between. This CDR3 region has 14 residues. The CDR3, as DNA: TGTGCCAGCAGCCAAAGACAGGTTAACTATGGCTACACCTTC. This codes for CASSQRQVNYGYTF.

This clonotype was detected ten times or more. The chain links TRBV7-2 to TRBJ2-5; D unresolved. Between the trimmed V and J ends, which lost 2 bases and 3 bases, there was a span of 10 bases. The CDR3 spans 14 residues. Germline CDR1 reads SGHTA; CDR2 reads FQGNSA. Here the CDR3 reads CASSLFAAKETQYF. The CDR3 DNA reads as TGTGCCAGCAGCTTATTTGCAGCAAAAGAGACCCAGTACTTC.

The table lists this clonotype with a few counts. This sequence joins TRBV5-1 and TRBJ2-5; a weak D match, TRBD2 (5 bases). The CDR3 sequence is 13 residues long. Trimming took off 2 bases at V and 4 bases at J, with 9 bases between the two ends. Germline-derived CDR1 and CDR2 are SGHRS and YFSETQ. CDR3 nucleotides: TGCGCCAGCAGCTTCGGGGTGACAGAGACCCAGTACTTC. Encoded protein: CASSFGVTETQYF.

CDR3 amino acids: CASTNHGTEAFF. In DNA form, the CDR3 reads TGTGCCAGCACCAACCACGGGACTGAAGCTTTCTTT. This chain uses TRBV6-2 or TRBV6-3 with TRBJ1-1, with D unresolved. The germline V and J ends were trimmed by 7 bases and 5 bases, with 11 bases remaining between them. Germline loops: CDR1 MNHEY, CDR2 SVGEGT. CDR3 length: 12 amino acids.

The V and J genes are TRBV4-1 and TRBJ2-7, with 9 bases matching TRBD2. Trimming took 2 bases from V and 7 from J; bases not matched to a gene: 6. The CDR3 sequence is 14 residues long. Germline V CDR1 and CDR2: MGHRA, YSYEKL. The CDR3: CASSQLAGVREQYF. In DNA form, the CDR3 reads TGCGCCAGCAGCCAATTAGCGGGAGTTAGAGAGCAGTACTTC.

This clonotype was seen many times. The J gene is TRBJ2-7, the V gene TRBV6-2 or TRBV6-3; D is perhaps TRBD1 or TRBD2 (6 bases each). The CDR3 has 14 amino acids. Germline-derived CDR1 and CDR2 are MNHEY and SVGEGT. V was trimmed by 6 bases and J by 3 bases, leaving 15 bases between them. The CDR3 reads CASRPRGPYYEQYF. CDR3 coding DNA: TGTGCCAGCAGGCCCCGGGGGCCCTACTACGAGCAGTACTTC.

This clonotype was seen many times. The chain combines TRBV7-9 with TRBJ1-5; D ambiguous. The germline V and J ends were trimmed by 2 bases and 8 bases, with 13 bases remaining between them. Germline CDR1 and CDR2: SEHNR and FQNEAQ (reference sequence). The CDR3 is 14 amino acids. CDR3 in amino acids: CASSLSMSAEPQHF. The DNA of the CDR3 is TGTGCCAGCAGCTTATCAATGAGTGCCGAGCCCCAGCATTTT.